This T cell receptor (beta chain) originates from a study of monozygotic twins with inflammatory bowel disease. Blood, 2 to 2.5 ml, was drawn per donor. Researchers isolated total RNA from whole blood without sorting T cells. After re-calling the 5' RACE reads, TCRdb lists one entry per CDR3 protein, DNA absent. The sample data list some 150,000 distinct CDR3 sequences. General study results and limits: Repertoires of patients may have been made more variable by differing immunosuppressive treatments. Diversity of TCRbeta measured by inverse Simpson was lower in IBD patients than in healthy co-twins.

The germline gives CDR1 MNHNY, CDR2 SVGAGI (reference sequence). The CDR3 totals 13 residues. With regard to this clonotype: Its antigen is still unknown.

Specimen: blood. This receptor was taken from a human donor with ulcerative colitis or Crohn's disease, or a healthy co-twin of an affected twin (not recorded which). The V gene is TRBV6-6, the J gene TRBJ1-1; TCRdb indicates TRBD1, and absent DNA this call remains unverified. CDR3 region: CASSRHRETEAFF.